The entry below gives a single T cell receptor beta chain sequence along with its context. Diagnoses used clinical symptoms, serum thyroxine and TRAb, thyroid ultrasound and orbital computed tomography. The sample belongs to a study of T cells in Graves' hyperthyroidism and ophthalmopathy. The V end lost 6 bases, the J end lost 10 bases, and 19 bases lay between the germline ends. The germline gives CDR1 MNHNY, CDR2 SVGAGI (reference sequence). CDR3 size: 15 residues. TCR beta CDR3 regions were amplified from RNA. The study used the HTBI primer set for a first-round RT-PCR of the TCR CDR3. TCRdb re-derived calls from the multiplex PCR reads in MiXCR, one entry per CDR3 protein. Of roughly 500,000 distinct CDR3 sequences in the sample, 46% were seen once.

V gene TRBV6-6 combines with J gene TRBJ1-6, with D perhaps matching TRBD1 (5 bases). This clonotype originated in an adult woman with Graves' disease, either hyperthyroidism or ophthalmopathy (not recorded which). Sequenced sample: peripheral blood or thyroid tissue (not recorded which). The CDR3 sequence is CASSPIRGAGSPLHF. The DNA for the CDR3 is TGTGCCAGCAGCCCGATACGAGGGGCAGGGTCACCCCTCCACTTT.